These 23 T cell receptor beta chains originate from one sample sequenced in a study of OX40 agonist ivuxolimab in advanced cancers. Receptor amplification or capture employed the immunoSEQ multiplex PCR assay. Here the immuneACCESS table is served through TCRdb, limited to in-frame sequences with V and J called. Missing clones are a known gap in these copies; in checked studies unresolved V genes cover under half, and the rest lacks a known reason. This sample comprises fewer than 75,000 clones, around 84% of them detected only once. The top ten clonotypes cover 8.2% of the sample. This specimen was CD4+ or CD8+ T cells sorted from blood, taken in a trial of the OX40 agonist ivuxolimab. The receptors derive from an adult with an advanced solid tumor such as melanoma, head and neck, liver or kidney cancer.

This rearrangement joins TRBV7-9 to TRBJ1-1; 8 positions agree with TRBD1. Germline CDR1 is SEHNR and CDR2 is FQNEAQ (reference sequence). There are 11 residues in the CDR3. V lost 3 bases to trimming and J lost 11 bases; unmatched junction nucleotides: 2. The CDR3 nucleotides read TGTGCCAGCAGCTTGGACAGGGAGGCTTTCTTT. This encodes CASSLDREAFF.

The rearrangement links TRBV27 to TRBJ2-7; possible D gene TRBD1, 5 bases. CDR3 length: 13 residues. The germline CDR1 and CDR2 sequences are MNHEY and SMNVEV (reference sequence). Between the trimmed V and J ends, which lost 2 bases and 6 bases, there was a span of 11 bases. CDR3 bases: TGTGCCAGCAGTTTACAGGGCACGGGCGAGCAGTACTTC. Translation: CASSLQGTGEQYF.

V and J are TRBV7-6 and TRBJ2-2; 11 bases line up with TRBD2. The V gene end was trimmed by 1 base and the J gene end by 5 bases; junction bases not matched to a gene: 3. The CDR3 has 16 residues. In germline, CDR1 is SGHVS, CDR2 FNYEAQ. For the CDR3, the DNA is TGTGCCAGCAGCTTAGAACTAGCGGGAGTAACCGGGGAGCTGTTTTTT. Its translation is CASSLELAGVTGELFF. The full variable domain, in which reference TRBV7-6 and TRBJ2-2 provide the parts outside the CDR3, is GAGVSQSPRYKVTKRGQDVALRCDPISGHVSLYWYRQALGQGPEFLTYFNYEAQQDKSGLPNDRFSAERPEGSISTLTIQRTEQRDSAMYRCASSLELAGVTGELFFGEGSRLTVL.

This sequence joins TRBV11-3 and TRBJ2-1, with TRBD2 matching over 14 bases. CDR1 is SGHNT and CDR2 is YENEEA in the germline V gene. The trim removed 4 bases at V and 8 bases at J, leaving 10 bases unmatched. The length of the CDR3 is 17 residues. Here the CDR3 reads CASSSSKTSGGADEQFF. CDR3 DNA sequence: TGTGCCAGCAGCTCCTCAAAGACTAGCGGGGGGGCCGATGAGCAGTTCTTC.

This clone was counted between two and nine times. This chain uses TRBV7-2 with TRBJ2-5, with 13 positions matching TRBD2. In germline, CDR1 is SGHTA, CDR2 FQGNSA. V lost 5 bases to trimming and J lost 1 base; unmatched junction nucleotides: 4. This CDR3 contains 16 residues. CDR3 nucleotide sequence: TGTGCCAGCAGCCGGGGACTAGCGGGGATCCAAGAGACCCAGTACTTC. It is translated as CASSRGLAGIQETQYF.

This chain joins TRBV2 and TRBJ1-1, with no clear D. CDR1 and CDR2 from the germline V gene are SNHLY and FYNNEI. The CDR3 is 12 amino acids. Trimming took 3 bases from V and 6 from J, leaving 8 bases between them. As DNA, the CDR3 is TGTGCCAGCAGTGATTTTATCTCTGAAGCTTTCTTT. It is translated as CASSDFISEAFF.

The CDR3 loop is CASSQDLAGGADTQYF. Here the CDR3 DNA reads TGTGCCAGCAGCCAAGATCTCGCCGGAGGGGCAGATACGCAGTATTTT. The chain joins TRBV4-2 to TRBJ2-3, with a weak D call TRBD2 (6 bases). Germline values: CDR1 LGHNA, CDR2 YNFKEQ. This CDR3 spans 16 amino acids. The ends were cut back, 0 bases at V and 4 bases at J, with 14 bases in the middle.

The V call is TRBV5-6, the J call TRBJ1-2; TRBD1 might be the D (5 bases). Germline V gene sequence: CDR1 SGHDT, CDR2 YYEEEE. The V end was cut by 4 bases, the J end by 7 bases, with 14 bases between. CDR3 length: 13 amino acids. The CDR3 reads CASSPRRGVGYTF. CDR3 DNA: TGTGCCAGCAGCCCCCGTCGGGGGGTTGGCTACACCTTC.

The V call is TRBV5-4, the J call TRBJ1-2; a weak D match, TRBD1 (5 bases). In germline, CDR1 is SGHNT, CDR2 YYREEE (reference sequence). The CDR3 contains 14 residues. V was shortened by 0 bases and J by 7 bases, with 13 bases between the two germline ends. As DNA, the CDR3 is TGTGCCAGCAGCTTGGAAGACGGGGCCCGTGGCTACACCTTC. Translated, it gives CASSLEDGARGYTF.

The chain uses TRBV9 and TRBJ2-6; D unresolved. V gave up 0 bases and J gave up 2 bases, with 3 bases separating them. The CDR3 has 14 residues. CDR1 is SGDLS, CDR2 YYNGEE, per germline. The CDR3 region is CASSVAPGANVLTF. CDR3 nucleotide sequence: TGTGCCAGCAGCGTAGCACCTGGGGCCAACGTCCTGACTTTC.

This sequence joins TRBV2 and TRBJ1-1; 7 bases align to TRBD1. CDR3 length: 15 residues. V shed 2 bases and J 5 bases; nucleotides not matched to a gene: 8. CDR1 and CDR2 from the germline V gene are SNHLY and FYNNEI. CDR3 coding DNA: TGTGCCAGCAGTGAAAAAGAGGGGGCGGGTACTGAAGCTTTCTTT. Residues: CASSEKEGAGTEAFF. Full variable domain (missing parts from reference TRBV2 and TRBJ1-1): EPEVTQTPSHQVTQMGQEVILRCVPISNHLYFYWYRQILGQKVEFLVSFYNNEISEKSEIFDDQFSVERPDGSNFTLKIRSTKLEDSAMYFCASSEKEGAGTEAFFGQGTRLTVV.

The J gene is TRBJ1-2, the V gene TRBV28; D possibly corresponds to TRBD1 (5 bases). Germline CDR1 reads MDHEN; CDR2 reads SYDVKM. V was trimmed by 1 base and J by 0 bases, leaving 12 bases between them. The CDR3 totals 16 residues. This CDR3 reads CASSLSPQGANYGYTF. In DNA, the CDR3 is TGTGCCAGCAGTTTATCCCCCCAGGGTGCTAACTATGGCTACACCTTC.

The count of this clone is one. CDR3 nucleotide sequence: TGTGCCAGCAGCTTGCCAGGAGAGACCCAGTACTTC. Encoded protein: CASSLPGETQYF. The chain links TRBV5-6 to TRBJ2-5; D gene ambiguous. This CDR3 contains 12 residues. Per the germline V gene, CDR1 is SGHDT and CDR2 is YYEEEE. Trimming shortened V by 1 base and J by 4 bases, and 5 bases separated the two germline ends.

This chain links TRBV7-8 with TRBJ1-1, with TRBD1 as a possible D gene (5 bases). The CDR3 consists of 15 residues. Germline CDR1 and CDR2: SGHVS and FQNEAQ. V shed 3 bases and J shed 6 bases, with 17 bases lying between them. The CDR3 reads CASSLGGDRASEAFF. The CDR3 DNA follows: TGTGCCAGCAGCTTGGGAGGGGATAGGGCCTCTGAAGCTTTCTTT.

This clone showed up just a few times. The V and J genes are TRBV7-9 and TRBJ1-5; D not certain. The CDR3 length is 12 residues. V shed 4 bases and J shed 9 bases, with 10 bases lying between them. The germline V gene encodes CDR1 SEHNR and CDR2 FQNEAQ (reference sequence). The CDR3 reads CASSSGSGPQHF. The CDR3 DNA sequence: TGTGCCAGCAGCTCTGGATCTGGGCCCCAGCATTTT.

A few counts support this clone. The CDR3 nucleotides are TGTGCCACCACGCTTAAGGCGAACGAGCAGTACTTC. The encoded protein is CATTLKANEQYF. The chain couples TRBV6-9 to TRBJ2-7; D gene uncertain. The CDR3 spans 12 residues. Between the trimmed V and J ends, which lost 10 bases and 5 bases, there was a span of 15 bases. The germline gives CDR1 MNHGY, CDR2 SVAAGI.

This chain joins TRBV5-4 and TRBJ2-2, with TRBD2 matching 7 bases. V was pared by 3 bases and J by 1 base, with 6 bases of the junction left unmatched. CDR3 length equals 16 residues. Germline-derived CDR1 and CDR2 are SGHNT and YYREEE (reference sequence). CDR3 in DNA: TGTGCCAGCAGCTCCCGGACTAGACGGAACACCGGGGAGCTGTTTTTT. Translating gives CASSSRTRRNTGELFF.

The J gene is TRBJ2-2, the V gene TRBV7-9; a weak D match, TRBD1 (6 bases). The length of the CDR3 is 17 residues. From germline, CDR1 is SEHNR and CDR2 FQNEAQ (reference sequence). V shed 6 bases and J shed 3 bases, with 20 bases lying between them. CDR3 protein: CASSQQGLVGDTGELFF. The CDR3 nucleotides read TGTGCCAGCAGTCAACAGGGTCTGGTTGGGGACACCGGGGAGCTGTTTTTT.

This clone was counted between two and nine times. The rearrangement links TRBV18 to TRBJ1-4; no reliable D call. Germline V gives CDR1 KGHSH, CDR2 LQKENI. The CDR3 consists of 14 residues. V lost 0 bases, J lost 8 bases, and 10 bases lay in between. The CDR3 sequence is CASSPPGLDEKLFF. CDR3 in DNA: TGTGCCAGCTCACCACCGGGGTTGGACGAAAAACTGTTTTTT.

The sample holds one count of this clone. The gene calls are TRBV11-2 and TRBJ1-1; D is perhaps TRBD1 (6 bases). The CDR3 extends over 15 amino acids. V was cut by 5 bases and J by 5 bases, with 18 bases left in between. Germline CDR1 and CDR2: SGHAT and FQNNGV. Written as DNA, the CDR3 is TGTGCCAGCAGCGCAAACAGGGTGGTGAGGACTGAAGCTTTCTTT. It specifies CASSANRVVRTEAFF.

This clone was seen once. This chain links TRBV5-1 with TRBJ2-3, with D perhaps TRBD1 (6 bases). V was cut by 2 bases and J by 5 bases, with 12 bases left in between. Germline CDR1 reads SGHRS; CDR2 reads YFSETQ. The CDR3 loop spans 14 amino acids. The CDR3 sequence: CASSFQGRGDTQYF. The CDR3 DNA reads TGCGCCAGCAGCTTTCAGGGGAGAGGAGATACGCAGTATTTT.

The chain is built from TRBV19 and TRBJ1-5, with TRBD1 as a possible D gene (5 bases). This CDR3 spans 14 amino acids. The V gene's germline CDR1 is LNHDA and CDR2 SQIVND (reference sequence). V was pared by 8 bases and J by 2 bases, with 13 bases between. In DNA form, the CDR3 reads TGTGCCAGTGGGAGGGGTCTTGGCAATCAGCCCCAGCATTTT. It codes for CASGRGLGNQPQHF.

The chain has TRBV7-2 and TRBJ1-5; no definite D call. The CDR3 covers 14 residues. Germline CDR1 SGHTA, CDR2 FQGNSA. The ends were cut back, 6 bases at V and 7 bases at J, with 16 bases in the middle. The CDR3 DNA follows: TGTGCCAGCAGTCCTAGGTACAGAGAACAGCCCCAGCATTTT. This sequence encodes CASSPRYREQPQHF. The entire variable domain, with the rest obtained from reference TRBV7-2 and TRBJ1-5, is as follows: GAGVSQSPSNKVTEKGKDVELRCDPISGHTALYWYRQSLGQGLEFLIYFQGNSAPDKSGLPSDRFSAERTGGSVSTLTIQRTQQEDSAVYLCASSPRYREQPQHFGDGTRLSIL.